This TCR beta chain came from a study of blood T cell repertoires in COVID-19. Study-level information: COVID-19 samples, acute and convalescent, were from the United States, Italy and Spain. PBMCs, B-cell-depleted T cells, or T cells provided the cDNA or gDNA that made up the material.

In the original analysis: The assay estimated nucleated cells by amplifying reference gene primers. Sequenced by immunoSEQ multiplex PCR; TCRdb stores in-frame clones only, minus some. V and J calls and clone size are as listed in that table; D and trimming were resolved from the DNA. The sample includes about 530,000 clones, roughly nine tenths of them seen just once. The CDR3 sequence is 16 residues long. Germline lookup yields CDR1 MDHEN and CDR2 SYDVKM. Unmatched junction bases numbered 10, after V lost 2 bases and J lost 5 bases. Recruited during active infection, patients (from Seattle) were subsequently followed longitudinally.

This clonotype originated in a woman in her forties or fifties with COVID-19, enrolled during active disease. V and J are TRBV28 and TRBJ1-1; 8 nucleotides agree with TRBD1. Sequenced input: peripheral blood. Here the CDR3 DNA reads TGTGCCAGCAGTTTACTACGGGCAGGGGGCTATACTGAAGCTTTCTTT. Translated: CASSLLRAGGYTEAFF.